The T cell receptor (beta chain) under discussion was sequenced for a study of blood T cell repertoires in COVID-19. Looking at the study overall: Researchers got acute and convalescent COVID-19 samples from the United States, Italy and Spain. Sources were T cells, B-cell-depleted T cells, or PBMCs; the material itself was cDNA or gDNA.

Measured with immunoSEQ multiplex PCR; TCRdb has only the in-frame clones, and not every one. The sample carries tens of thousands of clones, 70% to 85% recorded once. The TCR sequence derives from a woman aged 60 to 75 with acute or convalescent COVID-19. Sample: peripheral blood.

As DNA, the CDR3 is TGTGCCAGCTCACCACCGGCGGAGAAGGAGAGCTACACCTTC. It specifies CASSPPAEKESYTF. This chain links TRBV18 with TRBJ1-2; no clear D gene. Looked up from germline, CDR1 is KGHSH and CDR2 is LQKENI. CDR3 length: 14 residues. V lost 0 bases to trimming and J lost 9 bases, with 14 bases between them.